The rows below give T cell receptor beta chains drawn from one sample of a study of blood T cell repertoires in COVID-19. Produced via immunoSEQ multiplex PCR; TCRdb's table is partial and in-frame only. The sample includes a few hundred thousand clones, more than 80% of them seen just once. Sequencing was done on a sample of peripheral blood. These receptors were taken from a woman in her thirties with COVID-19, enrolled during active disease. CDR3s include the opening cysteine and the closing phenylalanine or tryptophan. D genes are given only for firm matches. Some rows have no size entry. The others give once, few or many, or a class for an expanded clone.

CDR3nt,CDR3aa,d_gene,abundance,v_gene,j_gene
TGTGCCAGTAGTAGACAGGGGGAAGAGACCCAGTACTTC,CASSRQGEETQYF,TRBD1,.,TRBV19,TRBJ2-5
TGTGCCACCAGTGATCCCCAGGGGTTGGGCACAGATACGCAGTATTTT,CATSDPQGLGTDTQYF,.,few,TRBV24-1,TRBJ2-3
TGTGCCAGCAGACCCACGGGACAGGGGAGCAACACCGGGGAGCTGTTTTTT,CASRPTGQGSNTGELFF,TRBD1,.,TRBV28,TRBJ2-2
TGTGCCAGCAGCTTAGGAGGCAGTACCGGGGAGCTGTTTTTT,CASSLGGSTGELFF,.,.,TRBV7-2,TRBJ2-2
TGTGCCAGCAGCCGAACGACTAGCGGGGGTAGCTCCTACGAGCAGTACTTC,CASSRTTSGGSSYEQYF,TRBD2,.,TRBV3-1/TRBV3-2,TRBJ2-7
TGTGCCAGCAGCTTGGCTGCAGGGGGCTACGAGCAGTACTTC,CASSLAAGGYEQYF,TRBD1,.,TRBV5-4,TRBJ2-7
TGTGCCAGCAGCCAAGGGCCGACTAGCGGGGGTTCACCGAGCTCCTACAATGAGCAGTTCTTC,CASSQGPTSGGSPSSYNEQFF,TRBD2,.,TRBV4-2,TRBJ2-1
TGTGCCAGCAGCCGATCCCCGGGACAGGGTGGCGAGCAGTACTTC,CASSRSPGQGGEQYF,TRBD1,.,TRBV7-6,TRBJ2-7
TGTGCCATCAGAGCCGAACCGCGGGGGAATGAGCAGTTCTTC,CAIRAEPRGNEQFF,TRBD2,.,TRBV10-3,TRBJ2-1
TGTGCCAGCAGCCTAGGAAAGGGGTCACCCCTCCACTTT,CASSLGKGSPLHF,.,.,TRBV6-5,TRBJ1-6
TGTGCCAGCAGCGTAGCTATGGGGGGTAGCTCCTACAATGAGCAGTTCTTC,CASSVAMGGSSYNEQFF,.,.,TRBV9,TRBJ2-1
TGTGCCAGCAGTTTCGGGGTAGTAGACTATGGCTACACCTTC,CASSFGVVDYGYTF,.,.,TRBV28,TRBJ1-2
TGCGCCAGCAGCCAAGATATCGGGTCCTTGAACACTGAAGCTTTCTTT,CASSQDIGSLNTEAFF,.,.,TRBV4-3,TRBJ1-1
TGTGCCAGCAGTTACTCAGCGGGAACGGAGACCCAGTACTTC,CASSYSAGTETQYF,TRBD2,.,TRBV6-2/TRBV6-3,TRBJ2-5
TGTGCCAGCAGTTGGACAGGGGATTTCTACGAGCAGTACTTC,CASSWTGDFYEQYF,TRBD1,.,TRBV28,TRBJ2-7
TGTGCCAGCAGTACTACCGGGACTCCGAACACTGAAGCTTTCTTT,CASSTTGTPNTEAFF,.,.,TRBV6-5,TRBJ1-1
TGTGCCACCAGTGAGGCCGGGGGGACTCAGCCCCAGCATTTT,CATSEAGGTQPQHF,.,.,TRBV24-1,TRBJ1-5
TGTGCCAGTAGCCGACAGGCAGGGGCAAACTATGGCTACACCTTC,CASSRQAGANYGYTF,.,.,TRBV19,TRBJ1-2
TGTGCCAGCAGCTTGGGAGGGAATTCACCCCTCCACTTT,CASSLGGNSPLHF,.,.,TRBV11-3,TRBJ1-6
TGTGCCAGCTCACCAAGCGGGCAAGATACGCAGTATTTT,CASSPSGQDTQYF,.,.,TRBV18,TRBJ2-3
TGTGCCAGCAGCTCACAGGGGGGGGTGAGCAATCAGCCCCAGCATTTT,CASSSQGGVSNQPQHF,TRBD1,.,TRBV7-2,TRBJ1-5